One and the same sample provided the 32 T cell receptor beta chains below, sequenced in a study of a mutant IDH1 vaccine in newly diagnosed glioma. Time point in this sample: week 35, safety follow-up. Mutant IDH1 20-mer peptide, at 300 ug, made up each vaccine dose, with topical imiquimod. Using immunoSEQ multiplex PCR, the repertoire was profiled, and TCRdb retains in-frame clones only, with some absent. The sample has 70,000 or so clones, approximately 86% seen once. Their antigens are not known. The sequences come from PBMCs, collected from a glioma patient whose treatment included an IDH1 peptide vaccine. These receptor sequences come from a man between 25 and 39 years old with glioma.

The chain carries TRBV5-5 and TRBJ1-5; D is ambiguous. The CDR3 is 14 amino acids. The V end lost 0 bases, the J end lost 10 bases, and 14 bases lay between the germline ends. Germline V CDR1 and CDR2: SGHKS, YYEKEE (reference sequence). The DNA of the CDR3 is TGTGCCAGCAGCTTGGTTGCAGTCCGGTCCCCCCAGCATTTT. It translates to CASSLVAVRSPQHF. Together with reference TRBV5-5 and TRBJ1-5, the CDR3 gives the full variable domain: DAGVTQSPTHLIKTRGQQVTLRCSPISGHKSVSWYQQVLGQGPQFIFQYYEKEERGRGNFPDRFSARQFPNYSSELNVNALLLGDSALYLCASSLVAVRSPQHFGDGTRLSIL.

The rearrangement joins TRBV6-4 to TRBJ2-3; 8 positions match TRBD2. The CDR3 covers 14 residues. V lost 0 bases to trimming and J lost 4 bases; unmatched junction nucleotides: 0. Germline V gene data show CDR1 as MRHNA and CDR2 as SNTAGT. The CDR3 region is CASSDSGGADTQYF. CDR3 nucleotide sequence: TGTGCCAGCAGTGACTCCGGGGGGGCAGATACGCAGTATTTT.

The chain recombines TRBV6-5 with TRBJ1-1; 7 bases match TRBD1. J lost 5 bases, V lost 8 bases, and 8 bases had no gene match. The germline gives CDR1 MNHEY, CDR2 SVGAGI. There are 13 residues in the CDR3. The CDR3 spells CASQPQGRTEAFF. The CDR3 nucleotides read TGTGCCAGCCAACCACAGGGGAGAACTGAAGCTTTCTTT.

The chain joins TRBV7-2 to TRBJ2-1; 10 bases are shared with TRBD2. After removal of 5 bases from V and 8 bases from J, the junction contained 6 bases not matched to a gene. This CDR3 has 14 residues. CDR1 SGHTA and CDR2 FQGNSA come from the germline V gene. CDR3 in DNA: TGTGCCAGCAGCCCGGGACTAGCGTTCCATGAGCAGTTCTTC. This encodes CASSPGLAFHEQFF.

The chain recombines TRBV30 with TRBJ1-4; D remains unclear. Trimming took off 1 base at V and 4 bases at J, with 10 bases between the two ends. The CDR3 is 14 amino acids. In germline, CDR1 is GTSNPN, CDR2 SVGIG (reference sequence). CDR3 protein: CAWSAGRVNEKLFF. CDR3 in DNA: TGTGCCTGGAGTGCTGGACGGGTTAATGAAAAACTGTTTTTT. Full variable domain (remainder filled in from reference TRBV30 and TRBJ1-4): SQTIHQWPATLVQPVGSPLSLECTVEGTSNPNLYWYRQAAGRGLQLLFYSVGIGQISSEVPQNLSASRPQDRQFILSSKKLLLSDSGFYLCAWSAGRVNEKLFFGSGTQLSVL.

The gene calls are TRBV19 and TRBJ1-5; D not resolved. Germline V lookup: CDR1 LNHDA, CDR2 SQIVND (reference sequence). The CDR3 has 14 amino acids. V gave up 7 bases and J gave up 2 bases, with 12 bases separating them. The CDR3 loop reads CASTASGGNQPQHF. The CDR3 DNA is TGTGCCAGTACCGCCTCCGGAGGCAATCAGCCCCAGCATTTT.

V and J are TRBV5-4 and TRBJ2-3, with D possibly being TRBD2 (5 bases). The ends were cut back, 4 bases at V and 0 bases at J, with 15 bases in the middle. CDR3 length equals 16 residues. Germline CDR1 is SGHNT and CDR2 is YYREEE (reference sequence). CDR3 DNA sequence: TGTGCCAGCAGCGTGCAGGCCAGGACTAGCACAGATACGCAGTATTTT. The encoded protein is CASSVQARTSTDTQYF.

The chain recombines TRBV5-1 with TRBJ1-1; no definite D call. Trimming left V 0 bases short and J 1 base short, with 7 bases between. The CDR3 has 14 amino acids. Germline V lookup: CDR1 SGHRS, CDR2 YFSETQ. The CDR3 sequence is CASSLDSPNTEAFF. The CDR3, as DNA: TGCGCCAGCAGCTTGGACAGTCCGAACACTGAAGCTTTCTTT.

This clone was recorded once. The chain joins TRBV9 to TRBJ2-6; D perhaps matches TRBD1 (6 bases). Germline lookup yields CDR1 SGDLS and CDR2 YYNGEE. V was shortened by 0 bases and J by 4 bases, with 14 bases between the two germline ends. The length of the CDR3 is 17 residues. CDR3 residues: CASSVVAATGGANVLTF. The CDR3 coding sequence is TGTGCCAGCAGCGTAGTGGCCGCCACAGGGGGGGCCAACGTCCTGACTTTC.

The rearrangement joins TRBV30 to TRBJ2-1; unclear D gene. V shed 2 bases and J shed 8 bases, with 7 bases lying between them. Germline lookup yields CDR1 GTSNPN and CDR2 SVGIG (reference sequence). The CDR3 spans 11 residues. The CDR3 region is CAWSSVHEQFF. In DNA, the CDR3 is TGTGCCTGGAGTAGTGTTCATGAGCAGTTCTTC.

This clone was counted between two and nine times. The chain joins TRBV30 to TRBJ1-5; D gene uncertain. Trimming cost V 0 bases and J 4 bases, with 4 bases left between them. The CDR3 contains 12 residues. Germline V gives CDR1 GTSNPN, CDR2 SVGIG (reference sequence). The CDR3 DNA sequence: TGTGCCTGGAGTGTACAGAATCAGCCCCAGCATTTT. Encoded protein: CAWSVQNQPQHF.

The sample holds a few counts of this clone. The V and J genes are TRBV5-1 and TRBJ2-5, with D possibly matching TRBD2 (5 bases). Trimming shortened V by 4 bases and J by 3 bases, and 13 bases separated the two germline ends. The germline V gene has CDR1 SGHRS and CDR2 YFSETQ. This CDR3 region has 14 residues. The CDR3 is CASSLQPTKETQYF. CDR3 sequence (DNA): TGCGCCAGCAGCCTACAACCGACTAAAGAGACCCAGTACTTC.

On this clone: The sample has other DNA sequences that encode this CDR3 too. DNA for the CDR3: TGTGCCAGCAGTTTCGGTCAGGGGGCTGAAGCTTTCTTT. Protein sequence: CASSFGQGAEAFF. This sequence joins TRBV27 and TRBJ1-1, with 7 bases fitting TRBD1. The CDR3 contains 13 residues. V lost 3 bases to trimming and J lost 6 bases; unmatched junction nucleotides: 4. Per germline, CDR1 MNHEY and CDR2 SMNVEV (reference sequence).

V and J are TRBV5-1 and TRBJ1-3, with D possibly TRBD1 on 6 matching bases. The germline V gene has CDR1 SGHRS and CDR2 YFSETQ. V was shortened by 0 bases and J by 9 bases, with 7 bases between the two germline ends. The CDR3 extends over 12 amino acids. CDR3 nucleotide sequence: TGCGCCAGCAGCTTGGAGGGGGGCACCATATATTTT. This translates into CASSLEGGTIYF.

The gene calls are TRBV14 and TRBJ2-2, with D perhaps TRBD2 (5 bases). CDR3 size: 15 residues. From germline, CDR1 is SGHDN and CDR2 FVKESK. With 5 bases removed from V and 5 bases from J, the gap between germline ends came to 15 bases. This chain's CDR3 is CASSDWAGLTGELFF. Written as DNA, the CDR3 is TGTGCCAGCAGCGACTGGGCGGGTTTAACCGGGGAGCTGTTTTTT.

The chain carries TRBV19 and TRBJ1-2, with D hard to call. Deletions cut 3 bases from V and 4 bases from J, with 15 bases between. Germline V gene data show CDR1 as LNHDA and CDR2 as SQIVND (reference sequence). The CDR3 contains 15 residues. CDR3 region: CASSIGPGGAYGYTF. The DNA of the CDR3 is TGTGCCAGTAGTATTGGCCCAGGCGGAGCCTATGGCTACACCTTC.

This chain uses TRBV5-1 with TRBJ1-4; 8 positions match TRBD1. Trimming removed 4 bases from V and 11 bases from J; junction bases left unmatched: 13. CDR1 is SGHRS and CDR2 is YFSETQ in the germline V gene. The CDR3 is 15 residues long. CDR3 nucleotide sequence: TGCGCCAGCAGCCCCGGACAGGGCGGAGTTGGGAAACTGTTTTTT. Translated: CASSPGQGGVGKLFF.

The chain is built from TRBV4-1 and TRBJ2-5, with D unresolved. The CDR3 has 14 residues. Germline V gene sequence: CDR1 MGHRA, CDR2 YSYEKL. Trimming took off 2 bases at V and 5 bases at J, with 12 bases between the two ends. Here the CDR3 reads CASSQRTSVETQYF. The CDR3 DNA is TGCGCCAGCAGCCAAAGGACGTCGGTGGAGACCCAGTACTTC.

This clone was seen a few times. The genes are TRBV9 and TRBJ2-1; no clear D gene. CDR1 is SGDLS, CDR2 YYNGEE, per germline. The CDR3 has 14 amino acids. The ends were cut back, 0 bases at V and 4 bases at J, with 8 bases in the middle. The CDR3 sequence is CASSVEATYNEQFF. The CDR3 DNA is TGTGCCAGCAGCGTAGAGGCCACGTACAATGAGCAGTTCTTC.

This chain joins TRBV5-1 and TRBJ2-2; 9 nucleotides match TRBD2. The CDR3 loop spans 16 amino acids. Germline assignment: CDR1 SGHRS and CDR2 YFSETQ. J was trimmed by 6 bases and V by 0 bases; bases with no gene match: 6. The CDR3 DNA reads TGCGCCAGCAGCTTGGGACTAGCGGCCAACGCCGGGGAGCTGTTTTTT. Amino acids: CASSLGLAANAGELFF.

The V gene is TRBV27, the J gene TRBJ1-2, with a possible D match to TRBD1 (5 bases). The CDR3 length is 14 residues. Deletions cut 6 bases from V and 3 bases from J, with 14 bases between. The germline gives CDR1 MNHEY, CDR2 SMNVEV (reference sequence). This chain's CDR3 is CASSLTAADYGYTF. For the CDR3, the DNA is TGTGCCAGCAGCCTGACAGCGGCGGACTATGGCTACACCTTC.

The chain is built from TRBV7-7 and TRBJ1-1; D remains ambiguous. Trimming took off 1 base at V and 1 base at J, with 4 bases between the two ends. Germline V gene lookup returns CDR1 SSHAT and CDR2 FNYEAQ (reference sequence). The CDR3 length is 13 residues. The CDR3 protein is CASSLGQNTEAFF. As DNA, the CDR3 is TGTGCCAGCAGCTTAGGGCAGAACACTGAAGCTTTCTTT.

The chain links TRBV5-1 to TRBJ2-7; 8 bases map to TRBD1. The CDR3 is 14 amino acids. Looked up from germline, CDR1 is SGHRS and CDR2 is YFSETQ. The ends lost 4 bases at V and 4 bases at J; junction bases unmatched: 7. This CDR3 reads CASSHGQGAYEQYF. CDR3 in DNA: TGCGCCAGCAGCCACGGCCAGGGGGCGTACGAGCAGTACTTC.

As concerns this clone: Other DNA sequences in the sample encode the same CDR3. The CDR3 protein is CASSSSPLNYGYTF. CDR3 in DNA: TGTGCCAGCAGTTCCTCCCCACTAAACTATGGCTACACCTTC. The chain recombines TRBV28 with TRBJ1-2; D remains ambiguous. Germline lookup yields CDR1 MDHEN and CDR2 SYDVKM. Trimming left V 4 bases short and J 2 bases short, with 11 bases between. The CDR3 has 14 residues.

The V call is TRBV7-9, the J call TRBJ1-3; D remains unclear. The CDR3 sequence is 13 residues long. Germline V gene sequence: CDR1 SEHNR, CDR2 FQNEAQ (reference sequence). V was pared by 7 bases and J by 0 bases, with 7 bases between. The CDR3 spells CASTKDSGNTIYF. CDR3 sequence (DNA): TGTGCCAGCACTAAAGACTCTGGAAACACCATATATTTT.

V usage is TRBV11-2 and J usage is TRBJ1-2; D not certain. Trimming removed 4 bases from V and 2 bases from J, with 14 bases in between. In germline, CDR1 is SGHAT, CDR2 FQNNGV. CDR3 length equals 15 residues. DNA for the CDR3: TGTGCCAGCAGCTCCCGGCTTAGTCCCAACTATGGCTACACCTTC. Its translation: CASSSRLSPNYGYTF.

This clone was observed a handful of times. The J gene is TRBJ1-3, the V gene TRBV9; the D is unclear. Trimming stripped 8 bases from V and 0 bases from J, with 12 bases between. Germline V gene lookup returns CDR1 SGDLS and CDR2 YYNGEE. The CDR3 extends over 14 amino acids. CDR3: CASSTTPSGNTIYF. CDR3 nucleotide sequence: TGTGCCAGTTCGACAACACCCTCTGGAAACACCATATATTTT.

This clone has just a few counts. The chain couples TRBV20-1 to TRBJ1-1; the D is unclear. Trimming took 3 bases from V and 12 from J, leaving 14 bases between them. Per germline, CDR1 DFQATT and CDR2 SNEGSKA (reference sequence). This CDR3 has 11 amino acids. CDR3 in amino acids: CSASGDNVPFF. The CDR3 nucleotides read TGCAGTGCTAGCGGGGATAATGTTCCTTTCTTT.

Comment on this clone: A junction boundary mismatches the germline segment, possibly from a read error. The rearrangement joins TRBV20-1 to TRBJ2-7; 7 bases line up with TRBD2. The CDR3 covers 11 residues. Germline V gene sequence: CDR1 DFQATT, CDR2 SNEGSKA (reference sequence). The CDR3 bases are TGCAGTGCCAGAGCGGGGTACGAGCAGTACTTC. Amino acids: CSARAGYEQYF.

The CDR3: CASSLGAGDTQYF. CDR3 sequence (DNA): TGTGCCAGCAGCTTGGGGGCAGGAGATACGCAGTATTTT. V and J are TRBV7-2 and TRBJ2-3; D is perhaps TRBD1 (6 bases). Germline-derived CDR1 and CDR2 are SGHTA and FQGNSA. The V end was cut by 3 bases, the J end by 5 bases, with 9 bases between. CDR3 length equals 13 residues.

This clone has just one count. The chain links TRBV30 to TRBJ2-1; D is unresolved. Germline V CDR1 and CDR2: GTSNPN, SVGIG (reference sequence). V was trimmed by 0 bases and J by 7 bases, leaving 10 bases between them. The CDR3 is 13 amino acids. In nucleotides, the CDR3 is TGTGCCTGGAGTGTACGACTTGGGAATGAGCAGTTCTTC. Amino acid sequence: CAWSVRLGNEQFF.

V and J are TRBV30 and TRBJ1-1, with a tentative D call TRBD1 (6 bases). Germline CDR1 GTSNPN, CDR2 SVGIG (reference sequence). The V end lost 2 bases, the J end lost 4 bases, and 23 bases lay between the germline ends. The CDR3 runs 17 residues. CDR3 loop: CAWSLGDIGRWSTEAFF. CDR3 DNA: TGTGCCTGGAGTCTTGGGGACATTGGACGGTGGAGCACTGAAGCTTTCTTT.